A single sample is the source of the 25 T cell receptor beta chains below, sequenced in a study of T cell responses to AZD1222 COVID-19 vaccine. Using immunoSEQ multiplex PCR, the repertoire was profiled, and TCRdb retains in-frame clones only, with some absent. The table lists some 150,000 clones, approximately 86% of them singletons. Sequenced here: peripheral blood, sampled after recovery from COVID-19. Source of these receptors: an adult who had recovered from COVID-19.

The chain employs TRBV28 and TRBJ1-3, with D hard to call. The V gene lost 8 bases and the J gene lost 2 bases, with 16 bases spanning the gap. The V gene's germline CDR1 is MDHEN and CDR2 SYDVKM. The CDR3 spans 15 residues. CDR3 sequence: CASARGGRTGNTIYF. CDR3 DNA sequence: TGTGCCAGCGCCCGAGGAGGGAGGACTGGAAACACCATATATTTT.

The chain has TRBV13 and TRBJ1-6; D uncertain. The germline V gene encodes CDR1 PRHDT and CDR2 FYEKMQ (reference sequence). Trimming pared 0 bases from V and 7 bases from J, leaving 13 bases between. The CDR3 is made up of 16 amino acids. DNA for the CDR3: TGTGCCAGCAGCTTAGGCCCTCAAGGGTACAATTCACCCCTCCACTTT. Translated: CASSLGPQGYNSPLHF.

The gene calls are TRBV19 and TRBJ2-6, with unresolved D. There are 15 residues in the CDR3. The V end lost 1 base, the J end lost 1 base, and 5 bases lay between the germline ends. The germline V gene has CDR1 LNHDA and CDR2 SQIVND (reference sequence). This CDR3 reads CASSIGDSGANVLTF. The CDR3 region has the DNA TGTGCCAGTAGTATAGGGGATTCTGGGGCCAACGTCCTGACTTTC.

The V call is TRBV12-3 or TRBV12-4, the J call TRBJ1-6, with TRBD1 identical over 8 bases. V lost 8 bases to trimming and J lost 13 bases; unmatched junction nucleotides: 10. CDR3 size: 13 residues. CDR3 in amino acids: CASRRGQEGPLHF. The CDR3 nucleotides are TGTGCCAGCCGGCGGGGACAGGAAGGGCCCCTCCACTTT.

This chain's CDR3 is CASSFRTSGHTDTQYF. In nucleotides, the CDR3 is TGTGCCAGTAGTTTTCGGACTAGCGGGCACACAGATACGCAGTATTTT. The rearrangement joins TRBV19 to TRBJ2-3; 11 bases line up with TRBD2. V gave up 5 bases and J gave up 2 bases; unmatched junction bases: 6. CDR1 is LNHDA, CDR2 SQIVND, per germline (reference sequence). The CDR3 runs 16 residues.

DNA for the CDR3: TGTGCCAGCAGCCTCAGAGCGGGAGCTGGAGAGACCCAGTACTTC. It yields the protein CASSLRAGAGETQYF. This chain joins TRBV3-1 (or the pseudogene TRBV3-2) and TRBJ2-5; TRBD2 aligns across 8 bases. V shed 4 bases, J shed 4 bases, and the junction held 8 bases outside the gene matches. This CDR3 has 15 amino acids. Germline CDR1 reads LGHDT; CDR2 reads YNNKEL (reference sequence).

The chain couples TRBV10-3 to TRBJ2-2; 8 nucleotides match TRBD1. Germline CDR1 reads ENHRY; CDR2 reads SYGVKD. The V segment lost 4 bases and the J segment 5 bases; nucleotides outside the gene matches: 9. The CDR3 runs to 16 residues. The CDR3 protein is CAISGGQGAITGELFF. As DNA, the CDR3 is TGTGCCATCAGTGGCGGGCAGGGGGCAATAACCGGGGAGCTGTTTTTT.

The chain has TRBV5-1 and TRBJ2-2, with D unclear. Between the trimmed V and J ends, which lost 4 bases and 3 bases, there was a span of 7 bases. Germline V lookup: CDR1 SGHRS, CDR2 YFSETQ. The CDR3 length is 13 residues. Here the CDR3 reads CASSLPDTGELFF. DNA for the CDR3: TGCGCCAGCAGCCTACCTGACACCGGGGAGCTGTTTTTT. The variable domain in full, completed from reference TRBV5-1 and TRBJ2-2, reads KAGVTQTPRYLIKTRGQQVTLSCSPISGHRSVSWYQQTPGQGLQFLFEYFSETQRNKGNFPGRFSGRQFSNSRSEMNVSTLELGDSALYLCASSLPDTGELFFGEGSRLTVL.

The chain employs TRBV3-1 (or the pseudogene TRBV3-2) and TRBJ2-3, with 12 bases matching TRBD2. J was trimmed by 4 bases and V by 3 bases; bases with no gene match: 5. Germline V CDR1 and CDR2: LGHDT, YNNKEL (reference sequence). There are 16 residues in the CDR3. The CDR3 nucleotides are TGTGCCAGCAGCCACCCTAGCGGGGGGGCACCAGATACGCAGTATTTT. It translates to CASSHPSGGAPDTQYF.

The chain has TRBV5-1 and TRBJ2-4; D remains unclear. V was trimmed by 0 bases and J by 0 bases, leaving 10 bases between them. Per the germline V gene, CDR1 is SGHRS and CDR2 is YFSETQ. The CDR3 covers 16 residues. CDR3 region: CASSLGAALAKNIQYF. The CDR3, as DNA: TGCGCCAGCAGCTTGGGCGCAGCACTAGCCAAAAACATTCAGTACTTC. Full variable domain (missing parts from reference TRBV5-1 and TRBJ2-4): KAGVTQTPRYLIKTRGQQVTLSCSPISGHRSVSWYQQTPGQGLQFLFEYFSETQRNKGNFPGRFSGRQFSNSRSEMNVSTLELGDSALYLCASSLGAALAKNIQYFGAGTRLSVL.

The V and J genes are TRBV14 and TRBJ1-6; weak D call: TRBD1 (5 bases). The CDR3 has 18 residues. Germline CDR1 SGHDN, CDR2 FVKESK. Between the trimmed V and J ends, which lost 7 bases and 0 bases, there was a span of 19 bases. The chain's CDR3 is CASNPPRDRVSYNSPLHF. CDR3 nucleotide sequence: TGTGCCAGCAACCCCCCCCGGGACCGTGTCTCCTATAATTCACCCCTCCACTTT.

The V gene is TRBV2, the J gene TRBJ2-3; D not certain. Germline CDR1 SNHLY, CDR2 FYNNEI. Trimming took off 6 bases at V and 2 bases at J, with 0 bases between the two ends. The length of the CDR3 is 10 residues. The DNA of the CDR3 is TGTGCCAGCAGCACAGATACGCAGTATTTT. This translates into CASSTDTQYF.

The chain carries TRBV11-3 and TRBJ2-3; D is perhaps TRBD2 (6 bases). The CDR3 consists of 15 residues. Trimming removed 8 bases at V and 6 bases at J, with 21 bases between. Per the germline V gene, CDR1 is SGHNT and CDR2 is YENEEA. The CDR3 DNA follows: TGTGCCAGCTCCGGGGGTAGGACCGGTGCCGATACGCAGTATTTT. Amino acid sequence: CASSGGRTGADTQYF.

The sample holds one count of this clone. The chain carries TRBV2 and TRBJ1-2; 9 nucleotides align to TRBD1. The CDR3 runs to 15 residues. Trimming removed 5 bases from V and 3 bases from J; junction bases left unmatched: 7. The germline V gene has CDR1 SNHLY and CDR2 FYNNEI. CDR3 DNA sequence: TGTGCCAGCAGTCGCCGAGGACAGGGGTACTATGGCTACACCTTC. Its protein product is CASSRRGQGYYGYTF.

The chain joins TRBV6-1 to TRBJ1-5, with TRBD1 matching 9 bases. Trimming cost V 2 bases and J 0 bases; bases outside gene matches: 11. The CDR3 extends over 19 amino acids. The germline V gene encodes CDR1 MNHNS and CDR2 SASEGT. CDR3 in amino acids: CASSEHRGRSDYSNQPQHF. DNA of the CDR3: TGTGCCAGCAGTGAACACAGGGGGCGGTCGGATTATAGCAATCAGCCCCAGCATTTT.

The chain couples TRBV11-2 to TRBJ1-2; D is unclear. From germline, CDR1 is SGHAT and CDR2 FQNNGV. Trimming removed 2 bases from V and 7 bases from J, with 8 bases in between. CDR3 length equals 12 residues. CDR3 sequence reads: CASSLHPGGYTF. The CDR3 coding sequence is TGTGCCAGCAGCTTACACCCCGGTGGCTACACCTTC.

Worth noting for this clone: This CDR3 is also generated by other DNA sequences in the sample. The chain combines TRBV7-9 with TRBJ1-6; D is undetermined. CDR3 size: 12 residues. V was shortened by 0 bases and J by 10 bases, with 4 bases between the two germline ends. The germline V gene encodes CDR1 SEHNR and CDR2 FQNEAQ (reference sequence). As DNA, the CDR3 is TGTGCCAGCAGCTTAGCGGGATCACCCCTCCACTTT. This gives the protein CASSLAGSPLHF. The whole variable domain, remainder taken from reference TRBV7-9 and TRBJ1-6, is DTGVSQNPRHKITKRGQNVTFRCDPISEHNRLYWYRQTLGQGPEFLTYFQNEAQLEKSRLLSDRFSAERPKGSFSTLEIQRTEQGDSAMYLCASSLAGSPLHFGNGTRLTVT.

This chain uses TRBV5-1 with TRBJ1-4; D possibly corresponds to TRBD1 (5 bases). The CDR3 runs 16 residues. V lost 2 bases and J 4 bases, leaving 15 bases between the germline ends. The V gene's germline CDR1 is SGHRS and CDR2 YFSETQ. The DNA for the CDR3 is TGCGCCAGCAGCTTCGGTAGCGGAGGACATAATGAAAAACTGTTTTTT. It codes for CASSFGSGGHNEKLFF.

This rearrangement joins TRBV7-9 to TRBJ2-7; no definite D call. CDR1 SEHNR and CDR2 FQNEAQ come from the germline V gene (reference sequence). The germline V and J ends were trimmed by 1 base and 5 bases, with 12 bases remaining between them. CDR3 length: 14 amino acids. Here the CDR3 reads CASSLGAAGHEQYF. The CDR3 DNA is TGTGCCAGCAGCTTAGGGGCAGCCGGGCACGAGCAGTACTTC.

V and J are TRBV6-2 or TRBV6-3 and TRBJ2-3; D may correspond to TRBD1 or TRBD2 (5 bases each). The V gene's germline CDR1 is MNHEY and CDR2 SVGEGT. This CDR3 comprises 14 residues. V lost 4 bases to trimming and J lost 4 bases, with 12 bases between them. The CDR3 DNA reads as TGTGCCAGCAGTTCGGGGCAGGATCCAGATACGCAGTATTTT. Translation: CASSSGQDPDTQYF.

The chain recombines TRBV5-6 with TRBJ1-2, with a tentative D call TRBD1 (6 bases). Germline-derived CDR1 and CDR2 are SGHDT and YYEEEE. Trimming left V 4 bases short and J 3 bases short, with 13 bases between. The CDR3 is made up of 14 amino acids. CDR3 sequence (DNA): TGTGCCAGCAGCCCATCGGACAGAGACTATGGCTACACCTTC. Its translation is CASSPSDRDYGYTF.

This chain joins TRBV2 and TRBJ2-1; 7 bases match TRBD1. This CDR3 is built from 16 residues. Germline CDR1 and CDR2: SNHLY and FYNNEI. With 5 bases clipped from V and 5 bases from J, the junction kept 12 bases outside the gene matches. Here the CDR3 DNA reads TGTGCCAGCAGTACGACAGGGTTGCGGAGAGACAATGAGCAGTTCTTC. Amino acids: CASSTTGLRRDNEQFF.

The chain carries TRBV20-1 and TRBJ2-2; a possible D gene is TRBD1 (6 bases). Germline CDR1 is DFQATT and CDR2 is SNEGSKA (reference sequence). Deletions cut 3 bases from V and 7 bases from J, with 12 bases between. The length of the CDR3 is 13 residues. The CDR3 loop reads CSASSGVFGELFF. The CDR3 DNA reads TGCAGTGCTAGTTCAGGGGTTTTCGGGGAGCTGTTTTTT.

The rearrangement uses TRBV5-1 and TRBJ1-1; D is unresolved. V was cut by 4 bases and J by 1 base, with 8 bases left in between. The CDR3 is 13 residues long. The germline gives CDR1 SGHRS, CDR2 YFSETQ. This CDR3 is CASSLGRNTEAFF. The CDR3 nucleotides read TGCGCCAGCAGCCTGGGGAGGAACACTGAAGCTTTCTTT.

This chain uses TRBV29-1 with TRBJ1-1; tentative D call: TRBD1 (5 bases). The V gene's germline CDR1 is SQVTM and CDR2 ANQGSEA. CDR3 length equals 14 residues. The V end was cut by 7 bases, the J end by 5 bases, with 20 bases between. CDR3 sequence: CSAYEPTETTEAFF. The CDR3 coding sequence is TGCAGCGCCTATGAACCGACAGAAACAACTGAAGCTTTCTTT.